This TCR beta chain was sequenced for a study of cytomegalovirus exposure and HLA in healthy donors. The PCR had 60 Vbeta and 13 Jbeta primers. Method: immunoSEQ multiplex PCR; TCRdb's copy keeps in-frame clones and lacks some. The sample holds 150,000 or so clones. V shed 0 bases and J 1 base; nucleotides not matched to a gene: 2. The V gene's germline CDR1 is SGHDT and CDR2 YYEEEE. This CDR3 has 15 residues. Note on this clone: In the same sample, other DNA sequences code for this CDR3.

The rearrangement links TRBV5-6 to TRBJ2-3, with 7 bases identical to TRBD2. The clonotype originates from a man aged 25 to 45 in good health and CMV-seronegative. The sample taken for sequencing was PBMCs. CDR3 sequence reads: CASSLGAGGTDTQYF. CDR3 DNA: TGTGCCAGCAGCTTGGGTGCGGGGGGCACAGATACGCAGTATTTT.